What follows are 21 T cell receptor beta chains derived from one specimen sequenced in a study of T cells in Graves' hyperthyroidism and ophthalmopathy (dated by TCRdb to between 2018 and 2020). The protocol used for the library was multiplex PCR. The reads were generated on an Illumina HiSeq 2000. TCR beta CDR3 regions were amplified from RNA transcripts. The first round of RT-PCR for the TCR CDR3 was performed with the HTBI primer set and the Qiagen OneStep RT-PCR kit. TCRdb ran its own pipeline on the public reads, namely fastp trimming at Q25 and MiXCR clone calling, and kept in-frame beta chains. Every distinct CDR3 protein forms one entry, paired with its most common genes and DNA. Within this sample are about 500,000 distinct CDR3 sequences, with roughly a sixth of them counted one time only. Jointly, the top ten make up around 17% of the sample. Sample: blood. The receptors were gathered from a woman aged 18 to 35 with Graves' ophthalmopathy.

This clonotype was observed at least ten times. The chain combines TRBV6-5 with TRBJ1-1; D is unresolved. Germline assignment: CDR1 MNHEY and CDR2 SVGAGI. The CDR3 covers 14 residues. The V end lost 0 bases, the J end lost 6 bases, and 11 bases lay between the germline ends. Written as DNA, the CDR3 is TGTGCCAGCAGTTACTCGCACACCTTGGCTGAAGCTTTCTTT. It is translated as CASSYSHTLAEAFF.

The J gene is TRBJ1-3, the V gene TRBV6-1; 10 bases fit TRBD1. CDR3 size: 18 residues. Germline values: CDR1 MNHNS, CDR2 SASEGT. V shed 2 bases and J 4 bases; nucleotides not matched to a gene: 11. The CDR3 here is CASSEIPGTGVIGNTIYF. In DNA form, the CDR3 reads TGTGCCAGCAGTGAAATTCCCGGGACAGGGGTAATAGGAAACACCATATATTTT.

This clonotype was counted many times. This chain connects TRBV28 to TRBJ1-1; the D is unclear. Germline CDR1 MDHEN, CDR2 SYDVKM. Trimming removed 1 base from V and 3 bases from J, with 6 bases in between. This CDR3 comprises 13 residues. For the CDR3, the DNA is TGTGCCAGCAGTTTATATCGGTACACTGAAGCTTTCTTT. As protein: CASSLYRYTEAFF.

Only a few counts were recorded for this clonotype. At one of its ends the junction is not consistent with the germline gene, which may arise from a read error. This chain links TRBV20-1 with TRBJ2-7, with D perhaps being TRBD1 or TRBD2 (5 bases each). Germline V CDR1 and CDR2: DFQATT, SNEGSKA (reference sequence). The CDR3 extends over 14 amino acids. CDR3 sequence reads: CSASGLAGTYGQYF. CDR3 DNA: TGCAGTGCTAGTGGCCTAGCTGGGACCTACGGGCAGTACTTC.

This chain joins TRBV5-1 and TRBJ1-2; TRBD1 is a possible D gene (5 bases). This CDR3 comprises 14 residues. V was cut by 0 bases and J by 2 bases, with 8 bases left in between. Germline CDR1 and CDR2: SGHRS and YFSETQ. In nucleotides, the CDR3 is TGCGCCAGCAGCTTGGAGGGGACGAACTATGGCTACACCTTC. This encodes CASSLEGTNYGYTF.

This clonotype was picked up a small number of times. The genes are TRBV19 and TRBJ1-3, with D maybe TRBD1 (5 bases). The germline V and J ends were trimmed by 7 bases and 4 bases, with 20 bases remaining between them. Per germline, CDR1 LNHDA and CDR2 SQIVND (reference sequence). The CDR3 length is 16 residues. The CDR3 here is CASISGVPPRGNTIYF. Here the CDR3 DNA reads TGTGCCAGTATTTCGGGGGTGCCCCCCCGAGGAAACACCATATATTTT. The full variable domain, its missing parts supplied by reference TRBV19 and TRBJ1-3, is DGGITQSPKYLFRKEGQNVTLSCEQNLNHDAMYWYRQDPGQGLRLIYYSQIVNDFQKGDIAEGYSVSREKKESFPLTVTSAQKNPTAFYLCASISGVPPRGNTIYFGEGSWLTVV.

DNA for the CDR3: TGTGCCAGCAGCCAAAACGGACTAGCGGGAGGGAATGAGCAGTTCTTC. Encoded protein: CASSQNGLAGGNEQFF. The rearrangement joins TRBV4-2 to TRBJ2-1, with 15 bases aligning to TRBD2. Germline CDR1 reads LGHNA; CDR2 reads YNFKEQ. The CDR3 is 16 residues long. The junction had 3 bases not matched to a gene; V was cut back by 2 bases and J by 7 bases.

As regards this clonotype: A much larger clone lies a single base off, so this may be a read error. V usage is TRBV6-5 and J usage is TRBJ1-1; possible D gene TRBD1, 5 bases. The CDR3 covers 12 residues. Looked up from germline, CDR1 is MNHEY and CDR2 is SVGAGI. CDR3 nucleotides: TGTGCCAGCAATTGGGGGAACACTGAAACTTTCTTT. Protein sequence: CASNWGNTETFF.

V usage is TRBV7-8 and J usage is TRBJ1-6; 9 bases map to TRBD1. Germline loops: CDR1 SGHVS, CDR2 FQNEAQ. This CDR3 is built from 18 residues. J lost 11 bases, V lost 1 base, and 15 bases had no gene match. CDR3 region: CASSLGRGGDRATAPLHF. Here the CDR3 DNA reads TGTGCCAGCAGCTTAGGTCGGGGGGGGGACAGGGCCACTGCACCCCTCCACTTT.

For this clonotype: Since the CDR3 does not end with the conserved phenylalanine or tryptophan, this likely comes from a read error. The chain is built from TRBV9 and TRBJ1-2, with D perhaps TRBD1 (6 bases). V dropped 4 bases and J dropped 4 bases, with 17 bases sitting between them. This CDR3 region has 15 residues. Germline-derived CDR1 and CDR2 are SGDLS and YYNGEE. As DNA, the CDR3 is TGTGCCAGCAGCCCCCAAGGGGGTTTTAGCTATGGCTACACCCTC. Translation: CASSPQGGFSYGYTL.

This clonotype was picked up a small number of times. This CDR3 reads CAWSVGGTGANVLTF. CDR3 sequence (DNA): TGTGCCTGGAGTGTGGGGGGGACTGGGGCCAACGTCCTGACTTTC. The gene calls are TRBV30 and TRBJ2-6; 7 bases map to TRBD2. Trimming removed 0 bases from V and 2 bases from J; junction bases left unmatched: 1. The CDR3 covers 15 residues. CDR1 GTSNPN and CDR2 SVGIG come from the germline V gene (reference sequence).

Only a few counts were recorded for this clonotype. The chain combines TRBV20-1 with TRBJ2-7; 10 nucleotides align to TRBD2. Trimming took 5 bases from V and 3 from J; bases not matched to a gene: 7. The CDR3 runs to 14 residues. Germline-derived CDR1 and CDR2 are DFQATT and SNEGSKA (reference sequence). Written as DNA, the CDR3 is TGCAGTGCTGCGTCTAGCGGGGGAATCTACGAGCAGTACTTC. Protein sequence: CSAASSGGIYEQYF.

A note on this clonotype: This may arise from a read error, as a much more abundant clone is one base away. The chain combines TRBV28 with TRBJ1-2; 7 nucleotides match TRBD1. Trimming took 9 bases from V and 2 from J; bases not matched to a gene: 3. This CDR3 region has 12 residues. Germline V gene sequence: CDR1 MDHEN, CDR2 SYDVKM. CDR3 protein: CARVGQNYGYTF. DNA of the CDR3: TGTGCCAGAGTGGGACAGAACTATGGCTACACCTTC.

This clonotype was counted many times. The V call is TRBV5-1, the J call TRBJ1-6; D is unclear. Germline V lookup: CDR1 SGHRS, CDR2 YFSETQ. The CDR3 spans 13 residues. V lost 3 bases to trimming and J lost 11 bases, with 12 bases between them. The CDR3 DNA follows: TGCGCCAGCAGCTCGGAGCCGGAAGCACCCCTCCACTTT. Translating it yields CASSSEPEAPLHF. The complete variable domain, with remaining parts taken from reference TRBV5-1 and TRBJ1-6, reads KAGVTQTPRYLIKTRGQQVTLSCSPISGHRSVSWYQQTPGQGLQFLFEYFSETQRNKGNFPGRFSGRQFSNSRSEMNVSTLELGDSALYLCASSSEPEAPLHFGNGTRLTVT.

This clonotype was seen repeatedly, ten times or more. The chain couples TRBV14 to TRBJ2-1; 9 bases match TRBD2. Germline V CDR1 and CDR2: SGHDN, FVKESK. V lost 4 bases, J lost 4 bases, and 11 bases stayed unmatched. This CDR3 contains 17 residues. CDR3: CASSPPFRAGGYNEQFF. CDR3 nucleotides: TGTGCCAGCAGCCCGCCCTTTAGAGCGGGAGGTTACAATGAGCAGTTCTTC. Supplemented by reference TRBV14 and TRBJ2-1, the full variable domain reads EAGVTQFPSHSVIEKGQTVTLRCDPISGHDNLYWYRRVMGKEIKFLLHFVKESKQDESGMPNNRFLAERTGGTYSTLKVQPAELEDSGVYFCASSPPFRAGGYNEQFFGPGTRLTVL.

At least ten counts were recorded for this clonotype. The chain has TRBV30 and TRBJ1-1; D not certain. This CDR3 has 11 amino acids. Germline V gene data show CDR1 as GTSNPN and CDR2 as SVGIG (reference sequence). V lost 2 bases to trimming and J lost 5 bases, with 6 bases between them. The CDR3 bases are TGTGCCTGGAGTCGTGGGACTGAAGCTTTCTTT. Residues: CAWSRGTEAFF.

The chain combines TRBV14 with TRBJ1-5; a weak D match, TRBD1 (6 bases). The CDR3 loop spans 13 amino acids. V was clipped by 1 base and J by 5 bases, with 6 bases between them. CDR1 is SGHDN, CDR2 FVKESK, per germline. CDR3 sequence: CASSQGGHQPQHF. In DNA form, the CDR3 reads TGTGCCAGCAGCCAAGGGGGGCATCAGCCCCAGCATTTT.

This clonotype was counted many times. V gene TRBV5-1 combines with J gene TRBJ1-1; 7 nucleotides align to TRBD1. The CDR3 is 14 amino acids. The trim removed 2 bases at V and 4 bases at J, leaving 5 bases unmatched. Germline loops: CDR1 SGHRS, CDR2 YFSETQ. The CDR3 DNA reads as TGCGCCAGCAGCTTCCGACAGGGTGGCACTGAAGCTTTCTTT. Translating gives CASSFRQGGTEAFF.

This clonotype occurred many times. This chain connects TRBV28 to TRBJ1-5; 7 bases are shared with TRBD1. This CDR3 spans 14 amino acids. Trimming removed 6 bases from V and 3 bases from J; junction bases left unmatched: 5. CDR1 and CDR2 from the germline V gene are MDHEN and SYDVKM. The CDR3 DNA follows: TGTGCCAGCAGCCGGGACAGACCCAATCAGCCCCAGCATTTT. Amino acids: CASSRDRPNQPQHF.

This clonotype was detected only a few times. The chain links TRBV6-1 to TRBJ2-7; D gene unclear. CDR1 and CDR2 from the germline V gene are MNHNS and SASEGT. The CDR3 loop spans 15 amino acids. Deletions cut 5 bases from V and 2 bases from J, with 16 bases between. The CDR3 here is CASSPPGRPPYEQYF. Written as DNA, the CDR3 is TGTGCCAGCAGTCCCCCGGGTCGTCCCCCCTACGAGCAGTACTTC.

This clonotype was counted ten times or more. V gene TRBV3-1 combines with J gene TRBJ2-3; 7 bases are shared with TRBD2. The CDR3 extends over 14 amino acids. Trimming took 3 bases from V and 3 from J; bases not matched to a gene: 3. Germline-derived CDR1 and CDR2 are LGHDT and YNNKEL (reference sequence). The CDR3 DNA follows: TGTGCCAGCAGCCAGAGGACTAGAACAGATACGCAGTATTTT. It specifies CASSQRTRTDTQYF.